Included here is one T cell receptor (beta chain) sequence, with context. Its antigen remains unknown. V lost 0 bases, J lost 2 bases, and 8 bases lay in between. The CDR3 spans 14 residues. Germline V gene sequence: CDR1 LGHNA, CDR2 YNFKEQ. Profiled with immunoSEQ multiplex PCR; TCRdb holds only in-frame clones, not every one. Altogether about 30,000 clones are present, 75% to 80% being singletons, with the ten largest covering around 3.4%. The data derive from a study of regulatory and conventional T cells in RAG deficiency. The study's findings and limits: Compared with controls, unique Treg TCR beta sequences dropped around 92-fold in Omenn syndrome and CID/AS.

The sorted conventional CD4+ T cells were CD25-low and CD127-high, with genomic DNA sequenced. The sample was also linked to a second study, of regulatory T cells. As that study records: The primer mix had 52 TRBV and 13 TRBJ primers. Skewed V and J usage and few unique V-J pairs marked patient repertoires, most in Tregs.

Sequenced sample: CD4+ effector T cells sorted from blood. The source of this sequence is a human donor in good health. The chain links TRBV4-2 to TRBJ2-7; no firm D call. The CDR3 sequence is CASSQEERAYEQYF. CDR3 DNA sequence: TGTGCCAGCAGCCAAGAGGAAAGGGCCTACGAGCAGTACTTC.